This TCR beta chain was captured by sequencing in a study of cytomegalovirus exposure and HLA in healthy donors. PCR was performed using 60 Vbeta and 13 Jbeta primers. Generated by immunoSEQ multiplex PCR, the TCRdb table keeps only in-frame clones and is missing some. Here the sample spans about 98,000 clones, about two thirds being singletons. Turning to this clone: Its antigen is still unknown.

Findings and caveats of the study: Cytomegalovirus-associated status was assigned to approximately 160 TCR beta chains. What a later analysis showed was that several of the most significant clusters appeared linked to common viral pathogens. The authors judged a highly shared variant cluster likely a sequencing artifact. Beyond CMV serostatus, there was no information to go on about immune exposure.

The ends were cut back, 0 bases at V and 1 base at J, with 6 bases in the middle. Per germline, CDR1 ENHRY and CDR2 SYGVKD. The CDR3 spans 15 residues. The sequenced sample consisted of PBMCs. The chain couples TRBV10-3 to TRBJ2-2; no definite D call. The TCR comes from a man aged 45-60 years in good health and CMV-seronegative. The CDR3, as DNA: TGTGCCATCAGTGAGTCAGTCGGGAACACCGGGGAGCTGTTTTTT. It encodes CAISESVGNTGELFF.